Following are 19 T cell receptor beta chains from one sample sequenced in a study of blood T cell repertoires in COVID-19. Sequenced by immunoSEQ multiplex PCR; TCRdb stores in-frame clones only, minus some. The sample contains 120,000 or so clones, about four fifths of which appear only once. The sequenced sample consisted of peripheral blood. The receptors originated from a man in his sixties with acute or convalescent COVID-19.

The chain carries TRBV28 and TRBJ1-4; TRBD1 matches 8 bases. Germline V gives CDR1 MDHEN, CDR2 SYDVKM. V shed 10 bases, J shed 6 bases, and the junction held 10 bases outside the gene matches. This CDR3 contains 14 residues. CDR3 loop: CAIKETGEHEKLFF. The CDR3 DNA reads TGTGCCATCAAGGAGACAGGGGAGCATGAAAAACTGTTTTTT. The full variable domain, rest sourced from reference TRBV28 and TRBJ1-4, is DVKVTQSSRYLVKRTGEKVFLECVQDMDHENMFWYRQDPGLGLRLIYFSYDVKMKEKGDIPEGYSVSREKKERFSLILESASTNQTSMYLCAIKETGEHEKLFFGSGTQLSVL.

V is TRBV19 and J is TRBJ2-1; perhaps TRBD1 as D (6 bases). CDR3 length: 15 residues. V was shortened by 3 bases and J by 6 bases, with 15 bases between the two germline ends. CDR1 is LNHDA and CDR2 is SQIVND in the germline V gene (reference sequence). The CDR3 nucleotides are TGTGCCAGTAGTATTCGGGACAATCCCGGCAATGAGCAGTTCTTC. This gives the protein CASSIRDNPGNEQFF. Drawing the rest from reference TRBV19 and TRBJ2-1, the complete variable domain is DGGITQSPKYLFRKEGQNVTLSCEQNLNHDAMYWYRQDPGQGLRLIYYSQIVNDFQKGDIAEGYSVSREKKESFPLTVTSAQKNPTAFYLCASSIRDNPGNEQFFGPGTRLTVL.

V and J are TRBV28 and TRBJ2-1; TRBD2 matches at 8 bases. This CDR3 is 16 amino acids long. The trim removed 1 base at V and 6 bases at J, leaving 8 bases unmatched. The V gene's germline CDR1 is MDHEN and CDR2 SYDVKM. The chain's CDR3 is CASSLLDGRALNEQFF. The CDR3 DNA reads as TGTGCCAGCAGTTTATTAGACGGGAGGGCCCTCAATGAGCAGTTCTTC.

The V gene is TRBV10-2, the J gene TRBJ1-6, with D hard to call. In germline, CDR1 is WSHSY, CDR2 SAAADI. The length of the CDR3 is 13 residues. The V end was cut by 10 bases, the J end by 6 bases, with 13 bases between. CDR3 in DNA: TGCGCCACTTCGGGGAACTTTAATTCACCCCTCCACTTT. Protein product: CATSGNFNSPLHF.

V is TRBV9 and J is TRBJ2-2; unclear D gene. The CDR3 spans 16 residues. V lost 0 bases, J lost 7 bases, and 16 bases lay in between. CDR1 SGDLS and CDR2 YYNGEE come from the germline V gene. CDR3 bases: TGTGCCAGCAGCGTAGACTCCCAAACTTTTGGCGGGGAGCTGTTTTTT. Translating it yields CASSVDSQTFGGELFF.

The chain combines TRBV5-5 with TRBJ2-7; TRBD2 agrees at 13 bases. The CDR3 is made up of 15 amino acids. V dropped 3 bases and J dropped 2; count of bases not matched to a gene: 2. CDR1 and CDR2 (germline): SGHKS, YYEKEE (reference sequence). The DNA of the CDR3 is TGTGCCAGCAGCTGGGGACTAGCGGGAACCTACGAGCAGTACTTC. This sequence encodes CASSWGLAGTYEQYF.

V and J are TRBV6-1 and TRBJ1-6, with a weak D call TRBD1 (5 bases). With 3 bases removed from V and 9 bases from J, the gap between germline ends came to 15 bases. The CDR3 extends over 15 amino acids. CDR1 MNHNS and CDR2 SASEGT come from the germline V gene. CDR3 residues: CASSDMGGIGSPLHF. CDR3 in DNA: TGTGCCAGCAGTGATATGGGGGGGATAGGTTCACCCCTCCACTTT.

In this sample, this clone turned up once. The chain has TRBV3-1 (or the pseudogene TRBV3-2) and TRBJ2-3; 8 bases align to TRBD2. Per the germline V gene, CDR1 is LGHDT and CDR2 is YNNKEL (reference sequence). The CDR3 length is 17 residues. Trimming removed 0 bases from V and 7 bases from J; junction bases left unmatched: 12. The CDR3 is CASSQDRAGGRRNTQYF. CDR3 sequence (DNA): TGTGCCAGCAGCCAAGATCGGGCGGGAGGCCGGAGAAATACGCAGTATTTT.

CDR3 sequence: CAIAIASGSEQYF. The CDR3 nucleotides read TGTGCCATCGCCATCGCTAGCGGGAGCGAGCAGTACTTC. The chain carries TRBV10-3 and TRBJ2-7; 10 nucleotides align to TRBD2. Trimming took 8 bases from V and 6 from J; bases not matched to a gene: 7. Germline CDR1 and CDR2: ENHRY and SYGVKD. The CDR3 has 13 residues.

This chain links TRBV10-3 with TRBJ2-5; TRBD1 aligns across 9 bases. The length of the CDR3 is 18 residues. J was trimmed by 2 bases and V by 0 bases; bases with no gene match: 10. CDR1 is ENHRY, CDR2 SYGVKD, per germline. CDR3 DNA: TGTGCCATCAGTGAGTCGGCATTGGGGGACAGGGCACAAGAGACCCAGTACTTC. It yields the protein CAISESALGDRAQETQYF.

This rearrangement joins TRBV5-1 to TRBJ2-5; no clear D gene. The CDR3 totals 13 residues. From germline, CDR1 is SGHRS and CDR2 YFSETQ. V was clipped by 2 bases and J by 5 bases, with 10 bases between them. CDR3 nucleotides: TGCGCCAGCAGCTTCCTATACCGGGAGACCCAGTACTTC. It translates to CASSFLYRETQYF.

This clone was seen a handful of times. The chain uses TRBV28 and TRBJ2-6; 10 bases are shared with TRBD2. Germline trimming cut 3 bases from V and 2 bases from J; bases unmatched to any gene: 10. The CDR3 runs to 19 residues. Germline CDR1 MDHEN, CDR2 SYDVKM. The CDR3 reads CASSFPSGSKSPGANVLTF. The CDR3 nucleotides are TGTGCCAGCAGTTTCCCTAGCGGGAGTAAAAGTCCTGGGGCCAACGTCCTGACTTTC.

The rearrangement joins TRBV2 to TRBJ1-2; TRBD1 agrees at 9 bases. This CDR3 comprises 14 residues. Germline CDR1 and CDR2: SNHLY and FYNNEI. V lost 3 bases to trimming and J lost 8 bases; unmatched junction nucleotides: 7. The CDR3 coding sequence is TGTGCCAGCAGTGAGAACAGGGGGCGCGAGGGCTACACCTTC. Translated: CASSENRGREGYTF.

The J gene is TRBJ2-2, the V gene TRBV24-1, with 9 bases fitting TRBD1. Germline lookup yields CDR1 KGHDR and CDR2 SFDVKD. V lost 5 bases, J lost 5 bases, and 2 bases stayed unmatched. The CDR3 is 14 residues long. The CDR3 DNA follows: TGTGCCACCAGTGGGACAGGGGAAACCGGGGAGCTGTTTTTT. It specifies CATSGTGETGELFF.

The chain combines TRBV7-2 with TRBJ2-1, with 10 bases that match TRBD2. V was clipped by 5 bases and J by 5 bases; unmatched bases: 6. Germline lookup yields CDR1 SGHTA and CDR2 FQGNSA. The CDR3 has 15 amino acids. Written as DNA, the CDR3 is TGTGCCAGCAGCCTTTGGACTAGCGGCCACAATGAGCAGTTCTTC. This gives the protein CASSLWTSGHNEQFF.

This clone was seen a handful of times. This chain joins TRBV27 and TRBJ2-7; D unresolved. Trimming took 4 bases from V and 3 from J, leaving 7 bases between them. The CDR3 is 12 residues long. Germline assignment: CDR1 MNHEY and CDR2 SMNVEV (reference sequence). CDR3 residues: CASSSYSYEQYF. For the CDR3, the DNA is TGTGCCAGCAGTTCCTACAGCTACGAGCAGTACTTC.

The CDR3 protein is CASSYVGTGGGGYTF. CDR3 in DNA: TGTGCCAGCAGTTACGTCGGGACAGGGGGAGGTGGCTACACCTTC. The chain links TRBV6-5 to TRBJ1-2; 11 positions match TRBD1. V was pared by 2 bases and J by 7 bases, with 6 bases of the junction left unmatched. Germline V CDR1 and CDR2: MNHEY, SVGAGI. The CDR3 is made up of 15 amino acids.

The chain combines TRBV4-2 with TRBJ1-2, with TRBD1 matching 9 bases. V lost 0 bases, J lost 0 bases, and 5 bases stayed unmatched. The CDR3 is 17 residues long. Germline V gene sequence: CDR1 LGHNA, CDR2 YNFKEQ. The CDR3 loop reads CASSQDFRQGANYGYTF. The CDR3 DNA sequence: TGTGCCAGCAGCCAAGATTTCCGACAGGGGGCTAACTATGGCTACACCTTC.

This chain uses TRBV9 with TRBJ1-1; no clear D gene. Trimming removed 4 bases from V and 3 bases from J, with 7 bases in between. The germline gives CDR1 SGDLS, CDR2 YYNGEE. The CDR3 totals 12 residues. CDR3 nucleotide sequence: TGTGCCAGCAGCTCACAGTACACTGAAGCTTTCTTT. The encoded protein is CASSSQYTEAFF.